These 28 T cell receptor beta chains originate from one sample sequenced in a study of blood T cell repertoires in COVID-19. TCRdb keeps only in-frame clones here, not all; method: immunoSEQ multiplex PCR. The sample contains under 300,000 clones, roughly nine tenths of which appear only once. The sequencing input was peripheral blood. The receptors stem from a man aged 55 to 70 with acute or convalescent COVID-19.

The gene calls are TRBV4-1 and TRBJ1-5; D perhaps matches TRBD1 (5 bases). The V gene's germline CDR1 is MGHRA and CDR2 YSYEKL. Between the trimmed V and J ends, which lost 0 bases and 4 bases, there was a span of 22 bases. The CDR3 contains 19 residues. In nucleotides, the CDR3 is TGCGCCAGCAGCCAAGATCCTACAGTAGGAGGGGTCGGAAATCAGCCCCAGCATTTT. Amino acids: CASSQDPTVGGVGNQPQHF.

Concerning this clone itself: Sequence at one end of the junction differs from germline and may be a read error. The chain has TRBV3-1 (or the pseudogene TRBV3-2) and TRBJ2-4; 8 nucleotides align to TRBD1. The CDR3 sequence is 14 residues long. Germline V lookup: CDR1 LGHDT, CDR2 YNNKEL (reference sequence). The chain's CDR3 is CASSHPPPDRVFSF. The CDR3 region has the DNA TGTGCCAGCAGCCACCCACCGCCGGACAGGGTCTTTTCGTTT.

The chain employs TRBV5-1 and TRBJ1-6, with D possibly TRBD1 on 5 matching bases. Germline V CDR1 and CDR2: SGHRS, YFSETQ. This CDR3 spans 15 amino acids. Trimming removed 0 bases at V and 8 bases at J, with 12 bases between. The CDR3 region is CASSLAWGEDSPLHF. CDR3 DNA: TGCGCCAGCAGCTTGGCCTGGGGCGAGGATTCACCCCTCCACTTT.

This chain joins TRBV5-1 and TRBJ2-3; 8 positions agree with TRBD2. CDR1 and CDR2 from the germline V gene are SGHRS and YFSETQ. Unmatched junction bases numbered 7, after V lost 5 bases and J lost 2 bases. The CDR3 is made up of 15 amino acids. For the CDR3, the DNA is TGCGCCAGCAGAACAAGCGGGAGTATCACAGATACGCAGTATTTT. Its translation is CASRTSGSITDTQYF.

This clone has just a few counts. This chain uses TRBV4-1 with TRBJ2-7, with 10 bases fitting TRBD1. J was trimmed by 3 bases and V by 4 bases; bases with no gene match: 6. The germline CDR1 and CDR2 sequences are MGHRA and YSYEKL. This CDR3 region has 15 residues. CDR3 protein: CASSPFRDRGYEQYF. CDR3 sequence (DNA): TGCGCCAGCAGCCCATTCCGGGACAGGGGCTACGAGCAGTACTTC.

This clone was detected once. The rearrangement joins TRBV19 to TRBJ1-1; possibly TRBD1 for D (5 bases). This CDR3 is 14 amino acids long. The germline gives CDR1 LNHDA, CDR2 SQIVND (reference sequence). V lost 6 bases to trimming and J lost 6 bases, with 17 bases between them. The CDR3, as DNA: TGTGCCAGTAGCCGGCCGGAAAGGGGCGCTGAAGCTTTCTTT. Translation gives CASSRPERGAEAFF.

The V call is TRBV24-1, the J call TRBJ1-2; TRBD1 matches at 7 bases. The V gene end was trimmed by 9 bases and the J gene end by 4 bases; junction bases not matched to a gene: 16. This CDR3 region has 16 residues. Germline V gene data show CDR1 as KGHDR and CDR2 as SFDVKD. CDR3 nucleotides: TGTGCCACCGGCCCACAAGGGGACAGCTCAAGCTATGGCTACACCTTC. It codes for CATGPQGDSSSYGYTF.

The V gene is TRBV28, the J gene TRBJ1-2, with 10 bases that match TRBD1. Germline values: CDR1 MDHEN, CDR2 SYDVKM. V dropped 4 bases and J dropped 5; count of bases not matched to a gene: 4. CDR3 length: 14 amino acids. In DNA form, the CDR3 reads TGTGCCAGCAGTTCGGGACAGGGGACGTATGGCTACACCTTC. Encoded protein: CASSSGQGTYGYTF.

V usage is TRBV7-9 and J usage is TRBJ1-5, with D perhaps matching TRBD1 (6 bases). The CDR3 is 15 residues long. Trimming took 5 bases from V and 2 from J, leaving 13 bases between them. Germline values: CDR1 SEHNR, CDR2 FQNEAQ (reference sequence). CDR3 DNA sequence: TGTGCCAGCAGCGCCGACAGGATCGGCAATCAGCCCCAGCATTTT. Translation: CASSADRIGNQPQHF.

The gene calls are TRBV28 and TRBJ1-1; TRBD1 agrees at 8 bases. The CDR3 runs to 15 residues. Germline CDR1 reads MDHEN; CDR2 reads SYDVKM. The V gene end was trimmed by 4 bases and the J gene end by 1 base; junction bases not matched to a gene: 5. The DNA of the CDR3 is TGTGCCAGCAGTTCGCAGGGGGCGCAGAACACTGAAGCTTTCTTT. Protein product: CASSSQGAQNTEAFF.

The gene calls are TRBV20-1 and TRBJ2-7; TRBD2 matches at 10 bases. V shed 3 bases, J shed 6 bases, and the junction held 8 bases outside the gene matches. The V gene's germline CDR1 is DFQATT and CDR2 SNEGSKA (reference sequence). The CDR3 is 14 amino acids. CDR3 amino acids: CSASSLAGASEQYF. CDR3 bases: TGCAGTGCTAGTAGCCTAGCGGGAGCGAGCGAGCAGTACTTC.

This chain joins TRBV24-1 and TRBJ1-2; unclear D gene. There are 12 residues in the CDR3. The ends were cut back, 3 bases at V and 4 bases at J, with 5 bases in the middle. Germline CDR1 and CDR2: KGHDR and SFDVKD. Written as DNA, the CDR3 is TGTGCCACCAGTGATCCCGGCTATGGCTACACCTTC. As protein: CATSDPGYGYTF.

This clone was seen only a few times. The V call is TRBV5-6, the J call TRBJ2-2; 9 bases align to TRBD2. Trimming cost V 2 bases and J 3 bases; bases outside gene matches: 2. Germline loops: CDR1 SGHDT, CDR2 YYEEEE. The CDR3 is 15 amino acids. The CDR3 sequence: CASSLTSGYTGELFF. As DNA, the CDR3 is TGTGCCAGCAGCTTAACTAGCGGGTACACCGGGGAGCTGTTTTTT.

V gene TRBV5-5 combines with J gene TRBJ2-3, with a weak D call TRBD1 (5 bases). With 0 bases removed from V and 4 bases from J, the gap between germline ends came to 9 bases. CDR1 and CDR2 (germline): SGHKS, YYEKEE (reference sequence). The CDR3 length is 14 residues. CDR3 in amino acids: CASSLAQGPDTQYF. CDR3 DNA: TGTGCCAGCAGCTTGGCTCAGGGCCCAGATACGCAGTATTTT.

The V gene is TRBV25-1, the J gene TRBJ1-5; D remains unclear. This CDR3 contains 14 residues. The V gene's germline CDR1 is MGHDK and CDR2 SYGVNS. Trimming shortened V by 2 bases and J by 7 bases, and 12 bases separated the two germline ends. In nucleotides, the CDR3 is TGTGCCAGCAGTGAAATCAGTATGGGCCAGCCCCAGCATTTT. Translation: CASSEISMGQPQHF.

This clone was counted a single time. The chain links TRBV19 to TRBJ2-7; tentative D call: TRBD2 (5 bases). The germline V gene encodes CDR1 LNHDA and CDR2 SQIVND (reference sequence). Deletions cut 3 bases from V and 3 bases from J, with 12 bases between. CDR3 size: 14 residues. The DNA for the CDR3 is TGTGCCAGTAGTATGGAAGAGGGTTTCTACGAGCAGTACTTC. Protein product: CASSMEEGFYEQYF.

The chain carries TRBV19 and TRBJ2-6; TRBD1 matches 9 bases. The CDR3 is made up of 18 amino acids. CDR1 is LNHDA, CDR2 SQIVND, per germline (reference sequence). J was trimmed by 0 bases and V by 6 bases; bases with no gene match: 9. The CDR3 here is CASRLTGTGFSGANVLTF. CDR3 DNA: TGTGCCAGTAGATTAACCGGGACAGGGTTCTCTGGGGCCAACGTCCTGACTTTC.

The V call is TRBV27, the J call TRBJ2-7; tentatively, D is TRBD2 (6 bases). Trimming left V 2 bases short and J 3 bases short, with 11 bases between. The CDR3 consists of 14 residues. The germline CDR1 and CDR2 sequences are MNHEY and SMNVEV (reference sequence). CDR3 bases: TGTGCCAGCAGTTTAGGGGGGTTAAGCTACGAGCAGTACTTC. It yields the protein CASSLGGLSYEQYF.

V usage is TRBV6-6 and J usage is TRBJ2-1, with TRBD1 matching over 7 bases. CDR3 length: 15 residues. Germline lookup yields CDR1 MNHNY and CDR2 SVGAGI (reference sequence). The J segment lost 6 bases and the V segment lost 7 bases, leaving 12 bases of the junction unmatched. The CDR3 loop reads CASTQGEQVVNEQFF. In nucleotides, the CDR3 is TGTGCCAGCACCCAGGGGGAACAGGTGGTCAATGAGCAGTTCTTC.

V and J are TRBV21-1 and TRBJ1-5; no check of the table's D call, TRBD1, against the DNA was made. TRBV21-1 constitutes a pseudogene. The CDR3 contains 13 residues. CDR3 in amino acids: CASRESGGWPQHF. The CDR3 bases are TGTGCCAGCAGAGAATCAGGGGGATGGCCCCAGCATTTT.

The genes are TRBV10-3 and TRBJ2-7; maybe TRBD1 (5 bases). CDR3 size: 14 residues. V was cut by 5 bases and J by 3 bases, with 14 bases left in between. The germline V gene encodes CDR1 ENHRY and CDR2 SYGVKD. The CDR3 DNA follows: TGTGCCATCAGTAAGGGGAACTCTTTCTACGAGCAGTACTTC. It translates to CAISKGNSFYEQYF.

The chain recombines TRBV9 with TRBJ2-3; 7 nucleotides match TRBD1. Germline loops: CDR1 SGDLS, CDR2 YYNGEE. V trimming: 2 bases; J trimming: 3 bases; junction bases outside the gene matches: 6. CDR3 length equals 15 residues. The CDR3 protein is CASSVTGEMTDTQYF. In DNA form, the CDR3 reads TGTGCCAGCAGCGTTACAGGGGAGATGACAGATACGCAGTATTTT.

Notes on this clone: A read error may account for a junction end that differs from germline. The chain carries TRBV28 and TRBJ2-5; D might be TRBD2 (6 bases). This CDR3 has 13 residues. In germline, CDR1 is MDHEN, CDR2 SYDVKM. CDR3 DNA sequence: TGTGCCAGCCCCCCGGGGGACCAGGAGACCCAGTACTTC. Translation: CASPPGDQETQYF.

DNA for the CDR3: TGTGCCAGCAGCCGATGGGGGACTGATCAGCCCCAGCATTTT. This encodes CASSRWGTDQPQHF. The chain joins TRBV6-5 to TRBJ1-5; D is possibly TRBD1 (5 bases). The length of the CDR3 is 14 residues. The ends were cut back, 6 bases at V and 5 bases at J, with 14 bases in the middle. Per the germline V gene, CDR1 is MNHEY and CDR2 is SVGAGI.

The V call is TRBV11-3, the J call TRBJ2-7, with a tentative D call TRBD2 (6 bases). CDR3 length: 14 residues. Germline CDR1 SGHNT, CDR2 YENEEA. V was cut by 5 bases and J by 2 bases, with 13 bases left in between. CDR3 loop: CASSGGDPPYEQYF. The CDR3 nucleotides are TGTGCCAGCAGCGGCGGGGATCCGCCCTACGAGCAGTACTTC. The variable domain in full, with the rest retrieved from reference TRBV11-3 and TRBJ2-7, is EAGVVQSPRYKIIEKKQPVAFWCNPISGHNTLYWYLQNLGQGPELLIRYENEEAVDDSQLPKDRFSAERLKGVDSTLKIQPAELGDSAVYLCASSGGDPPYEQYFGPGTRLTVT.

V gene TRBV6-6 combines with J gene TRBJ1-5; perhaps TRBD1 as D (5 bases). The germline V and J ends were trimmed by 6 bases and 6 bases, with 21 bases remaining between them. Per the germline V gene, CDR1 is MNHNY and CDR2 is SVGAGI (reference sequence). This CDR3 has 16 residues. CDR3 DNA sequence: TGTGCCAGCAGCCATAATCGCAGGGTGAGTGGTCAGCCCCAGCATTTT. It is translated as CASSHNRRVSGQPQHF.

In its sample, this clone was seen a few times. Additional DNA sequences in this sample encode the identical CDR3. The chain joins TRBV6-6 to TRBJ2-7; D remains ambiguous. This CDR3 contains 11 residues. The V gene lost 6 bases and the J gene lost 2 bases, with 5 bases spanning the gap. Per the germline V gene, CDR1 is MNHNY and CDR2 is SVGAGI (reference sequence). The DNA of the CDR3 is TGTGCCAGCAGACAGACCTACGAGCAGTACTTC. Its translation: CASRQTYEQYF.

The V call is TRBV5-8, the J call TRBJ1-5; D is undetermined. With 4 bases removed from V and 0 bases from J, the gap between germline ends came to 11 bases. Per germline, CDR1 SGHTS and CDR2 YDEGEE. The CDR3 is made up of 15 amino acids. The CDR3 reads CASSPSGYSNQPQHF. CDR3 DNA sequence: TGTGCCAGCAGCCCCTCCGGTTATAGCAATCAGCCCCAGCATTTT.